This T cell receptor beta chain was retrieved from a study of human T cells and chemical hapten exposure. Study information: The patients were mostly female; they had alopecia areata, totalis or universalis.

Findings of the study overall: Patch test score tracked positively with PT1 expanded TCR counts.

The time point here: patch test 3, about 24 weeks after DPC sensitization. Treatment described: therapeutic diphenylcyclopropenone sensitization with weekly scalp DPC. Donors were 18 to 70-year-old alopecia patients suitable for DPC. This clonotype has a count of ten or more. Its antigen is unidentified. The ends were cut back, 5 bases at V and 0 bases at J, with 8 bases in the middle. CDR1 and CDR2 from the germline V gene are SNHLY and FYNNEI. The CDR3 runs to 14 residues. One entry per CDR3 protein results from TCRdb running MiXCR on the RACE reads. The sample shows about 89,000 distinct CDR3 sequences, under 15% of them seen only once.

This material consisted of whole blood, taken in connection with sensitization to the hapten diphenylcyclopropenone (DPC). This sequence was found in a woman aged 45-60 years with alopecia areata. Some clones in this sample may be carry-over from other donors' samples. This sequence joins TRBV2 and TRBJ2-1; D is unresolved. The chain's CDR3 is CASSRVTSYNEQFF. The CDR3 nucleotides read TGTGCCAGCAGTAGAGTAACCTCCTACAATGAGCAGTTCTTC. Looking up the rest from reference TRBV2 and TRBJ2-1 gives the full variable domain: EPEVTQTPSHQVTQMGQEVILRCVPISNHLYFYWYRQILGQKVEFLVSFYNNEISEKSEIFDDQFSVERPDGSNFTLKIRSTKLEDSAMYFCASSRVTSYNEQFFGPGTRLTVL.